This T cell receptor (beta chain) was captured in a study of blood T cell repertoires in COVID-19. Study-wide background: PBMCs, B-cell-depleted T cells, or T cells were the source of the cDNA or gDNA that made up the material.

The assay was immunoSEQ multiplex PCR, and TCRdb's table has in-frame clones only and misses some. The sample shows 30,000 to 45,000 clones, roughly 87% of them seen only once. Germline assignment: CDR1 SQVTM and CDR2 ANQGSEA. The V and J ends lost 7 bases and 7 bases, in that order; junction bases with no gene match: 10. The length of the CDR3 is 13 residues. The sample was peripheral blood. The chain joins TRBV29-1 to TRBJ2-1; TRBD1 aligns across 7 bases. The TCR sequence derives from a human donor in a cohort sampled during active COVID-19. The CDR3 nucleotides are TGCAGCGCCTCCGGGACAGTACAGAATGAGCAGTTCTTC. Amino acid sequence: CSASGTVQNEQFF.